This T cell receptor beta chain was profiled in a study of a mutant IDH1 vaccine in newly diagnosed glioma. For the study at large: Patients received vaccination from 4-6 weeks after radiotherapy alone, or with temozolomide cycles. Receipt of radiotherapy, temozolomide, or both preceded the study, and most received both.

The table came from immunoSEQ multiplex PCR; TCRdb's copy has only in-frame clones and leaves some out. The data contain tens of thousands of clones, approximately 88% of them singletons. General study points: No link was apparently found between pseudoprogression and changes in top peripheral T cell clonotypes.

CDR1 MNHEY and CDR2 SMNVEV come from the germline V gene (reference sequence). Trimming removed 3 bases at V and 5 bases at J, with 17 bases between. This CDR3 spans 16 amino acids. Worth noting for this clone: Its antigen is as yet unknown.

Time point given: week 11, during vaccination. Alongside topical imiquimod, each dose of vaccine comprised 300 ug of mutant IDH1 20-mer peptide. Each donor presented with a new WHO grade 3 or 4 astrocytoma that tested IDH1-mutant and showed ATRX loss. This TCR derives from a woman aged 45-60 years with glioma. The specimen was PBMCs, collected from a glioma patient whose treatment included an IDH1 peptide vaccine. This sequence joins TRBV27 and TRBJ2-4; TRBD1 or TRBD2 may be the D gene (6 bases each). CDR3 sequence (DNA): TGTGCCAGCAGTTTGTCGACAGCGAGGGGGGAAAACATTCAGTACTTC. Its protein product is CASSLSTARGENIQYF.